This T cell receptor beta chain was recovered during a study of blood T cell repertoires in COVID-19. For the study at large: Donors in the United States, Italy and Spain gave samples during acute or convalescent COVID-19. From T cells, B-cell-depleted T cells, or PBMCs came the material, which was cDNA or gDNA.

Original analysis: Scientists estimated how many nucleated cells there were by amplifying reference gene primers. Clones were sequenced by immunoSEQ multiplex PCR, and TCRdb holds only the in-frame ones, with some missing. The V and J calls and clone size were taken over from that table, and D and trimming were inferred from the DNA. The table includes about 160,000 clones, over 70% detected once. The receptor's source is a woman older than 75 with active or convalescent COVID-19. The sequencing sample was made of peripheral blood.

CDR3 residues: CASSCRKDRQETQYF. CDR3 nucleotides: TGTGCCAGCAGCTGTCGTAAGGACAGACAAGAGACCCAGTACTTC. This rearrangement joins TRBV21-1 to TRBJ2-5; TRBD1 was called by the table and not checked on the DNA. TRBV21-1 is an annotated pseudogene. CDR3 size: 15 residues.